The T cell receptor (beta chain) under discussion was sequenced for a study of T-cell memory formation after mild COVID-19 (dated by TCRdb to 2020 to 2023). With respect to the entire study: Most TCR sequence clusters were specific to one of the two donors. In two donors, T-cell clones that expanded and contracted after mild COVID-19 were tracked by sequencing TCRalpha and TCRbeta repertoires over time. The cohort was made up of two young adult volunteers, one female and one male, who were previously healthy. Overall study outcomes, separate from this receptor: Some responding clones were detected in pre-infection memory, which suggested that pre-existing cross-reactive memory T cells had joined the SARS-CoV-2 response. From day 15 to 85, contracting clones showed balanced CD4/CD8 phenotypes, whereas a second wave of clones that expanded from day 15 to 37 leaned towards CD4+. Only a couple of mild cases were covered in the study, and larger cohorts including severe cases with pre-infection samples were considered necessary. Contracting CD4+ clones were found mainly in CM and EM memory subsets, while CD8+ clones were enriched in EMRA. SARS-CoV-2 specificity of the second-wave clones peaking on day 37 was not confirmed.

V loses 5 bases, J loses 0 bases, and the germline ends lie 19 bases apart. The germline V gene yields SGHTA for CDR1 and FQGTGA for CDR2. Spanning cysteine to phenylalanine, the CDR3 consists of 17 amino acids. Only CDR3 DNA remains: 51 bases, in frame from the first base. Sequencing instrument: Illumina NovaSeq 6000. TCRalpha and TCRbeta cDNA libraries were constructed by 5'RACE with constant-segment primers, with sample barcodes and unique molecular identifiers being introduced. RNA was extracted from every sample with Trizol reagent. The libraries were amplified in two PCR steps, and the second step added a second sample barcode and Illumina TruSeq adapters. Sequencing of libraries was performed on an Illumina NovaSeq with 2 x 150 bp paired-end reads. Per the original workflow: The reads were demultiplexed and collapsed into UMI-guided consensus sequences using migec v1.2.7. Using mixcr v2.1.11, UMI consensuses were aligned to TRA and TRB V and J templates and then assembled into clonotypes. A clonotype was counted as expanded or contracted only if both edgeR and NoisET called the change significant, with noise models trained on biological replicates. For edgeR calls, the cutoffs were a false discovery rate-adjusted p below 0.01 and a log2 fold-change threshold of 1. As an exploratory analysis of dynamics, PCA with hierarchical clustering was applied to max-normalized trajectories of the 1000 most abundant clonotypes. Separately sequenced CD4+ and CD8+ repertoires were used to assign the CD4 or CD8 phenotype of responding clones. The raw public reads went through TCRdb reprocessing: fastp at Q25, MiXCR clone calling, in-frame beta chains kept. Each CDR3 protein gets just one entry, which takes the most common genes and DNA from the rows behind it. The V and J calls, along with clone size, are taken from TCRdb and not from the paper's own processing. The sample yields approximately 300,000 distinct CDR3 sequences; roughly a fifth were counted once. The ten biggest clones cover around 20% of the sample.

Ficoll-Paque density gradient centrifugation was the method used to isolate PBMCs. A few counts support this clonotype. Its binding antigen is unknown. It has no much larger one-base neighbor in the sample; base qualities were not kept. This clonotype was obtained from a man aged 18 to 30 who had mild COVID-19 (a few samples of this study predate the infection). The sample titles of this study are shuffled in the database, so cell type and time point are left out; the donor was told from shared clones. Recombination connected TRBV7-3 to TRBJ1-1; TRBD1 is perhaps the D gene, given 6 matching bases. Material: PBMCs or a T cell subset sorted from them (not recorded which). CDR3 loop: CASSADRLLTLNTEAFF. In nucleotide form, the sequence is TGTGCCAGCAGCGCAGACAGGCTATTGACTCTGAACACTGAAGCTTTCTTT.